This TCR beta chain was identified during a study of cytomegalovirus exposure and HLA in healthy donors. Study results and caveats: Across donors, presence/absence analyses took sequencing depth to be roughly uniform. Cytomegalovirus-associated status was assigned to more than 150 TCR beta chains.

CDR1 SGHRS and CDR2 YFSETQ come from the germline V gene. The CDR3 has 14 residues. V shed 4 bases and J 9 bases; nucleotides not matched to a gene: 9. On this clone itself: Its target is not known.

Use of 60 Vbeta and 13 Jbeta primers characterized the PCR. Here immunoSEQ multiplex PCR was the method, and the copy in TCRdb shows in-frame clones only, minus some. Of some 200,000 clones in the sample, around 83% were seen once. The source of this sequence is a woman aged 18-35 years in good health and CMV-seronegative. This sequence joins TRBV5-1 and TRBJ2-1, with 8 bases aligning to TRBD2. The sample consisted of PBMCs. In nucleotides, the CDR3 is TGCGCCAGCAGCACCGGACTAGCCACCAGTGAGCAGTTCTTC. Its protein is CASSTGLATSEQFF. Variable domain in full (rest from reference TRBV5-1 and TRBJ2-1): KAGVTQTPRYLIKTRGQQVTLSCSPISGHRSVSWYQQTPGQGLQFLFEYFSETQRNKGNFPGRFSGRQFSNSRSEMNVSTLELGDSALYLCASSTGLATSEQFFGPGTRLTVL.